The 14 T cell receptor beta chains presented below share a single source sample, sequenced in a study of regulatory T cells in long-lasting Graves disease (dated by TCRdb to the early 2020s). The sample's time point, from its label and the paper: newly diagnosed GD, antithyroid drugs for less than 3 months. For both TCR sequencing and RNA sequencing, RNA was extracted from PBMCs using TRIzol. Receptor amplification or capture employed multiplex PCR. Sequencing relied on an Illumina HiSeq 4000. To build TCR beta libraries, CDR3 regions were amplified by Arm-PCR using iRepertoire HTBI primers. TCRdb ran its own pipeline on the public reads, namely fastp trimming at Q25 and MiXCR clone calling, and kept in-frame beta chains. Every distinct CDR3 protein forms one entry, paired with its most common genes and DNA. This sample holds hundreds of thousands of distinct CDR3 sequences; approximately 15% were observed only once. Under 10% of the sample lies in the top ten.

The same data also went into a second study, on T cells in Graves' hyperthyroidism and ophthalmopathy.

Material: peripheral blood mononuclear cells (PBMCs), obtained at new diagnosis, from a patient treated with antithyroid drugs. The receptors derive from a man younger than 40 with Graves disease. Donor details come from another sample of the same person, matched by shared clones.

This clonotype was observed a handful of times. The chain joins TRBV20-1 to TRBJ2-1; TRBD1 or TRBD2 may be the D gene (5 bases each). V lost 1 base, J lost 6 bases, and 16 bases lay in between. The CDR3 covers 15 residues. CDR1 is DFQATT, CDR2 SNEGSKA, per germline (reference sequence). The CDR3 bases are TGCAGTGCTAGAGGAGGTGGGGGATTATTCAATGAGCAGTTCTTC. Translated: CSARGGGGLFNEQFF.

This clonotype was seen only a few times. The chain links TRBV27 to TRBJ2-1; D unclear. Trimming cost V 4 bases and J 4 bases, with 8 bases left between them. CDR1 MNHEY and CDR2 SMNVEV come from the germline V gene (reference sequence). There are 13 residues in the CDR3. The CDR3 here is CASSSTRYNEQFF. CDR3 coding DNA: TGTGCCAGCAGTTCAACAAGGTACAATGAGCAGTTCTTC.

This clonotype has at least ten counts. The J gene is TRBJ1-2, the V gene TRBV12-3 or TRBV12-4; the D is unclear. Trimming cost V 3 bases and J 6 bases, with 11 bases left between them. The CDR3 is made up of 13 amino acids. The DNA for the CDR3 is TGTGCCAGCAGTTTGAACTGGAAGGATGGCTACACCTTC. Its protein is CASSLNWKDGYTF.

This clonotype was seen more than once but under ten times. V usage is TRBV3-1 and J usage is TRBJ2-1, with 7 bases that match TRBD1. CDR3 length equals 14 residues. The germline CDR1 and CDR2 sequences are LGHDT and YNNKEL (reference sequence). V lost 4 bases, J lost 4 bases, and 4 bases stayed unmatched. CDR3 protein: CASSRGTVYNEQFF. CDR3 nucleotide sequence: TGTGCCAGCAGCCGTGGGACAGTATACAATGAGCAGTTCTTC.

The table lists this clonotype with many counts. The chain links TRBV5-6 to TRBJ2-2, with TRBD2 matching over 9 bases. Germline CDR1 SGHDT, CDR2 YYEEEE. V lost 0 bases to trimming and J lost 5 bases; unmatched junction nucleotides: 5. The CDR3 runs to 16 residues. CDR3 protein: CASSLVASGKTGELFF. CDR3 in DNA: TGTGCCAGCAGCTTGGTGGCTAGCGGGAAAACCGGGGAGCTGTTTTTT.

This clonotype was observed many times. The chain uses TRBV7-9 and TRBJ1-1; weak D call: TRBD1 (5 bases). Per germline, CDR1 SEHNR and CDR2 FQNEAQ (reference sequence). CDR3 length equals 14 residues. Trimming stripped 1 base from V and 1 base from J, with 7 bases between. The DNA for the CDR3 is TGTGCCAGCAGCTTAGGGGGGGGGAACACTGAAGCTTTCTTT. It is translated as CASSLGGGNTEAFF.

This clonotype was counted many times. V is TRBV27 and J is TRBJ1-6; TRBD1 might be the D (6 bases). Germline V gene sequence: CDR1 MNHEY, CDR2 SMNVEV (reference sequence). There are 16 residues in the CDR3. Trimming cost V 8 bases and J 3 bases, with 17 bases left between them. CDR3 in amino acids: CASSDPQGLYNSPLHF. CDR3 sequence (DNA): TGTGCCAGCTCCGATCCACAGGGCCTCTATAATTCACCCCTCCACTTT.

This clonotype was detected ten times or more. The chain recombines TRBV24-1 with TRBJ2-7; the D gene is possibly TRBD2 (6 bases). Germline values: CDR1 KGHDR, CDR2 SFDVKD. The V gene lost 4 bases and the J gene lost 7 bases, with 16 bases spanning the gap. CDR3 length equals 14 residues. The chain's CDR3 is CATSEPGLPGEQYF. In DNA, the CDR3 is TGTGCCACCAGTGAGCCGGGACTGCCAGGGGAGCAGTACTTC.

This clonotype was observed at least ten times. The chain joins TRBV11-1 to TRBJ1-1, with D uncertain. Trimming took off 3 bases at V and 5 bases at J, with 13 bases between the two ends. The CDR3 has 14 residues. In germline, CDR1 is SGHAT, CDR2 FQDESV (reference sequence). The CDR3 region is CASSLGSGRTEAFF. The CDR3 coding sequence is TGTGCCAGCAGCTTGGGGTCAGGAAGAACTGAAGCTTTCTTT. The full variable domain, its missing parts supplied by reference TRBV11-1 and TRBJ1-1, is EAEVAQSPRYKITEKSQAVAFWCDPISGHATLYWYRQILGQGPELLVQFQDESVVDDSQLPKDRFSAERLKGVDSTLKIQPAELGDSAMYLCASSLGSGRTEAFFGQGTRLTVV.

This clonotype was counted between two and nine times. CDR3 region: CASPGTGPESYNEQFF. CDR3 sequence (DNA): TGTGCCTCCCCGGGGACAGGTCCGGAATCCTACAATGAGCAGTTCTTC. The rearrangement links TRBV30 to TRBJ2-1; 8 nucleotides match TRBD1. Germline V CDR1 and CDR2: GTSNPN, SVGIG (reference sequence). This CDR3 comprises 16 residues. After removal of 7 bases from V and 1 base from J, the junction contained 12 bases not matched to a gene.

This clonotype was observed a few times. The chain couples TRBV24-1 to TRBJ1-4; the match to TRBD1 covers 7 bases. This CDR3 comprises 15 residues. CDR1 is KGHDR and CDR2 is SFDVKD in the germline V gene. V dropped 2 bases and J dropped 7; count of bases not matched to a gene: 6. The CDR3 spells CATSDSQGPGEKLFF. The CDR3 DNA reads TGTGCCACCAGTGATTCACAGGGGCCGGGTGAAAAACTGTTTTTT.

This clonotype was observed a handful of times. Being one base from a much bigger clone, this may be a read error. The CDR3 does not close with the conserved phenylalanine or tryptophan, likely indicating a read error. The rearrangement links TRBV29-1 to TRBJ1-2; 7 bases fit TRBD1. V was pared by 3 bases and J by 0 bases, with 4 bases of the junction left unmatched. The CDR3 extends over 14 amino acids. Germline loops: CDR1 SQVTM, CDR2 ANQGSEA. CDR3 amino acids: CSVDLQGPNYGYTL. The CDR3 DNA is TGCAGCGTTGACCTACAGGGGCCTAACTATGGCTACACCCTC.

Many counts were recorded for this clonotype. The rearrangement links TRBV7-9 to TRBJ1-1; 8 bases map to TRBD1. The CDR3 contains 15 residues. Germline lookup yields CDR1 SEHNR and CDR2 FQNEAQ (reference sequence). V lost 4 bases, J lost 1 base, and 5 bases stayed unmatched. The CDR3 spells CASSSQGQGNTEAFF. As DNA, the CDR3 is TGTGCCAGCAGCTCCCAAGGACAGGGGAACACTGAAGCTTTCTTT.

The gene calls are TRBV20-1 and TRBJ2-5; 7 nucleotides match TRBD2. There are 12 residues in the CDR3. After removal of 3 bases from V and 5 bases from J, the junction contained 3 bases not matched to a gene. CDR1 is DFQATT and CDR2 is SNEGSKA in the germline V gene (reference sequence). CDR3 in DNA: TGCAGTGCTAGCGGGAGGCCCGAGACCCAGTACTTC. This sequence encodes CSASGRPETQYF.